The 9 T cell receptor beta chains in this list originate from one sample, sequenced in a study of cytomegalovirus exposure and HLA in healthy donors. Primers for the PCR totalled 60 Vbeta and 13 Jbeta. Measured with immunoSEQ multiplex PCR; TCRdb has only the in-frame clones, and not every one. The data contain 130,000 to 150,000 clones, roughly 78% of them singletons. Sequenced: PBMCs. Receptors originate from a man aged 40-55 years in good health and CMV-seropositive.

This clone occurred once. Its ends do not fully match the called genes, so a read error is possible. The rearrangement links TRBV7-9 to TRBJ2-7; D is possibly TRBD1 (5 bases). Per the germline V gene, CDR1 is SEHNR and CDR2 is FQNEAQ (reference sequence). The CDR3 covers 14 residues. The CDR3 reads CSSSIGQIGHEQYF. CDR3 DNA: TGTTCCAGCAGCATAGGACAAATCGGCCACGAGCAGTACTTC.

This clone was seen more than once but under ten times. The rearrangement links TRBV18 to TRBJ2-7, with TRBD1 matching 7 bases. This CDR3 has 16 residues. V lost 2 bases to trimming and J lost 0 bases; unmatched junction nucleotides: 7. Germline V gives CDR1 KGHSH, CDR2 LQKENI. The CDR3 bases are TGTGCCAGCTCACCATCCGGGACAGTGTTCTCCTACGAGCAGTACTTC. Its protein product is CASSPSGTVFSYEQYF.

This rearrangement joins TRBV7-2 to TRBJ2-7, with no clear D. The CDR3 extends over 11 amino acids. V was clipped by 5 bases and J by 5 bases, with 7 bases between them. In germline, CDR1 is SGHTA, CDR2 FQGNSA. The CDR3 region has the DNA TGTGCCAGCAGCCCCCTTAACGAGCAGTACTTC. Protein product: CASSPLNEQYF.

This clone was seen once. V is TRBV7-2 and J is TRBJ1-2, with 7 positions matching TRBD1. This CDR3 is 15 amino acids long. CDR1 and CDR2 (germline): SGHTA, FQGNSA. Trimming removed 5 bases from V and 4 bases from J; junction bases left unmatched: 10. The CDR3 spells CASSIGPQGSYGYTF. CDR3 nucleotide sequence: TGTGCCAGCAGCATCGGGCCACAGGGGAGCTATGGCTACACCTTC.

The rearrangement uses TRBV2 and TRBJ2-7, with 10 bases identical to TRBD2. V gave up 3 bases and J gave up 4 bases; unmatched junction bases: 6. The CDR3 runs to 15 residues. The V gene's germline CDR1 is SNHLY and CDR2 FYNNEI. CDR3 sequence: CASSDGGTSEYEQYF. CDR3 DNA sequence: TGTGCCAGCAGTGACGGCGGGACTAGCGAGTACGAGCAGTACTTC.

Here the CDR3 reads CASSIGTGRETQYF. The CDR3 DNA reads as TGTGCCAGTAGTATAGGTACAGGCCGAGAGACCCAGTACTTC. V is TRBV19 and J is TRBJ2-5; D is possibly TRBD1 (5 bases). The CDR3 runs 14 residues. In germline, CDR1 is LNHDA, CDR2 SQIVND (reference sequence). V was trimmed by 1 base and J by 4 bases, leaving 10 bases between them. The variable domain in full, with the rest retrieved from reference TRBV19 and TRBJ2-5, is DGGITQSPKYLFRKEGQNVTLSCEQNLNHDAMYWYRQDPGQGLRLIYYSQIVNDFQKGDIAEGYSVSREKKESFPLTVTSAQKNPTAFYLCASSIGTGRETQYFGPGTRLLVL.

The V and J genes are TRBV21-1 and TRBJ1-1. TRBV21-1 has pseudogene status. CDR3 length: 12 residues. The CDR3 sequence is CASSRLDTEAFF. In DNA, the CDR3 is TGTGCCAGCAGCAGACTGGACACTGAAGCTTTCTTT.

The V and J genes are TRBV7-9 and TRBJ2-1; 8 nucleotides line up with TRBD1. Germline assignment: CDR1 SEHNR and CDR2 FQNEAQ (reference sequence). The CDR3 is made up of 17 amino acids. The junction had 17 bases not matched to a gene; V was cut back by 5 bases and J by 8 bases. The CDR3 nucleotides read TGTGCCAGCAGCCCGGACAGGGCCCTAGTCCCTCACGATGAGCAGTTCTTC. Translated, it gives CASSPDRALVPHDEQFF.

This rearrangement joins TRBV19 to TRBJ2-3; D possibly corresponds to TRBD2 (5 bases). The V and J ends lost 4 bases and 6 bases respectively, with 14 bases between them. This CDR3 comprises 14 residues. CDR1 is LNHDA and CDR2 is SQIVND in the germline V gene (reference sequence). The CDR3 bases are TGTGCCAGTAGTACTTCCCGAGCGGATGATACGCAGTATTTT. It translates to CASSTSRADDTQYF.